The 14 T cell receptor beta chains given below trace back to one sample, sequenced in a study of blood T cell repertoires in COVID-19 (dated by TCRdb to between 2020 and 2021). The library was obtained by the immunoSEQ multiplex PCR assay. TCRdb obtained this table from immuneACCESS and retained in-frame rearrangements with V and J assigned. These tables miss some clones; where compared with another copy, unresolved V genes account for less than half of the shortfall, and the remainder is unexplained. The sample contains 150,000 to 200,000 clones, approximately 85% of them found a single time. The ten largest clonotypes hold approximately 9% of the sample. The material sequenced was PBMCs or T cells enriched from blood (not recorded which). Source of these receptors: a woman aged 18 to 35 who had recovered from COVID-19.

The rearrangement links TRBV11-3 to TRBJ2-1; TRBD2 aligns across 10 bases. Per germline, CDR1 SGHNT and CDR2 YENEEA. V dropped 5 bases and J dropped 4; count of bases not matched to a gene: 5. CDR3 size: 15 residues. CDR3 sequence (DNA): TGTGCCAGCAGCAACCTAGCGGGGGAATACAATGAGCAGTTCTTC. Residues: CASSNLAGEYNEQFF.

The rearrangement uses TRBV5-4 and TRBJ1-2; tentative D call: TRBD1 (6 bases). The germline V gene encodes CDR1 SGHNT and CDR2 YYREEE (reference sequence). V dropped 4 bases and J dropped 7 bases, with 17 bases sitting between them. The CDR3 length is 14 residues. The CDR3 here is CASSGGQGGGGYTF. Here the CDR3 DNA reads TGTGCCAGCAGCGGCGGCCAGGGAGGGGGTGGCTACACCTTC.

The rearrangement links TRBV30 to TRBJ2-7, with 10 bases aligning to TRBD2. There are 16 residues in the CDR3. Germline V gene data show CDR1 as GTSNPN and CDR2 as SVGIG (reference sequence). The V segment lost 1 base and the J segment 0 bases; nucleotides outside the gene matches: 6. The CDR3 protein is CAWSGRTSGSSYEQYF. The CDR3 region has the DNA TGTGCCTGGAGTGGGAGGACTAGCGGTAGCTCCTACGAGCAGTACTTC.

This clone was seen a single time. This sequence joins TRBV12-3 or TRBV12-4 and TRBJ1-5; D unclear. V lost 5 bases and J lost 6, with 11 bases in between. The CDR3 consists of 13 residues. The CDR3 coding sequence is TGTGCCAGCAGTCAGCTGGGGAGTCAGCCCCAGCATTTT. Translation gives CASSQLGSQPQHF.

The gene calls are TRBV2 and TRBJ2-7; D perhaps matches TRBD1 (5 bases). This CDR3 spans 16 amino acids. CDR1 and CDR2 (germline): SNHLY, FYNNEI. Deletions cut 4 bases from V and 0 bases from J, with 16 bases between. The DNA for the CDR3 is TGTGCCAGCAGTGCAAGGGGTCCAGAAACCTCCTACGAGCAGTACTTC. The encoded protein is CASSARGPETSYEQYF.

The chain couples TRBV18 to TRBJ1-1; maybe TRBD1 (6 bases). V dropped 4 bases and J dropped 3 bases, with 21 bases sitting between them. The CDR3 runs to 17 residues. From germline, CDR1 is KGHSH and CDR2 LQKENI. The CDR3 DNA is TGTGCCAGCTCACTCAATGCCTTACAGGGTTCGGACACTGAAGCTTTCTTT. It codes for CASSLNALQGSDTEAFF.

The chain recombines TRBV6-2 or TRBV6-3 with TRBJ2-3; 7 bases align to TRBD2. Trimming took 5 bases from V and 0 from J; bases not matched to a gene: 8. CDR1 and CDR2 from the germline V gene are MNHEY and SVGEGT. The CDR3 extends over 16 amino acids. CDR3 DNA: TGTGCCAGCAGTCAAGACGGGGGGATTAGCACAGATACGCAGTATTTT. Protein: CASSQDGGISTDTQYF.

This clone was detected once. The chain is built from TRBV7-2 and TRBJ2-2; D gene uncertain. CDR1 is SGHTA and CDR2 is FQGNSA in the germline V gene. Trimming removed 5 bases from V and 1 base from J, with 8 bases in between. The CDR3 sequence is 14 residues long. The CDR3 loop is CASSAGGNTGELFF. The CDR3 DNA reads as TGTGCCAGCAGCGCTGGCGGGAACACCGGGGAGCTGTTTTTT.

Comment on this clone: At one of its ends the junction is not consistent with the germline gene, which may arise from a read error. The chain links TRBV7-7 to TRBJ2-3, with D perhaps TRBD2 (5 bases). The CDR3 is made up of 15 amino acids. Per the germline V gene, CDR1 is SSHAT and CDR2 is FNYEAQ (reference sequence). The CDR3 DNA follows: TGTGCTAGCAGCTTAAGCGGTGTCGGCACAGATACGCAGTATTTT. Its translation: CASSLSGVGTDTQYF.

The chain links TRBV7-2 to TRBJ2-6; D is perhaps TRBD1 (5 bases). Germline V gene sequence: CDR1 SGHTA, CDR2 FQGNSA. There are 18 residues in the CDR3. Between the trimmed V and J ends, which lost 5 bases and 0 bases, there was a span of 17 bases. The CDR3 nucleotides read TGTGCCAGCAGCCCCCGGTGGGGCCAAACCTCTGGGGCCAACGTCCTGACTTTC. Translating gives CASSPRWGQTSGANVLTF.

The CDR3 reads CASSNRDYGYTF. Written as DNA, the CDR3 is TGTGCCAGCTCGAACAGGGACTATGGCTACACCTTC. The chain carries TRBV6-5 and TRBJ1-2; D perhaps matches TRBD1 (6 bases). Trimming left V 8 bases short and J 3 bases short, with 10 bases between. Germline CDR1 is MNHEY and CDR2 is SVGAGI. The CDR3 totals 12 residues.

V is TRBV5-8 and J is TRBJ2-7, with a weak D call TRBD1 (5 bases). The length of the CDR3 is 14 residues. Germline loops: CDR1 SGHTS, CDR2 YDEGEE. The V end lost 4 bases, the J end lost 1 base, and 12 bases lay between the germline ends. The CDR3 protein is CASSQKGVSYEQYF. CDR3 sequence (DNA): TGTGCCAGCAGCCAGAAAGGGGTTTCCTACGAGCAGTACTTC.

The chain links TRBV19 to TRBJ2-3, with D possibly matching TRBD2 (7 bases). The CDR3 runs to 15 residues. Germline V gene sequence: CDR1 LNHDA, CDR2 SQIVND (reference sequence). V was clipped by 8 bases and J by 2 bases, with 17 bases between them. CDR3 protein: CASAVGGAPTDTQYF. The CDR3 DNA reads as TGTGCCAGTGCCGTTGGGGGGGCCCCCACAGATACGCAGTATTTT.

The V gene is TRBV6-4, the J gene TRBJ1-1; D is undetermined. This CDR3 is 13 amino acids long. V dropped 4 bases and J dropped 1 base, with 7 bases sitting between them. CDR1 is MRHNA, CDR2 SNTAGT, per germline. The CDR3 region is CASSGEANTEAFF. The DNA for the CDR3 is TGTGCCAGCAGTGGCGAGGCGAACACTGAAGCTTTCTTT.